This TCR beta chain was observed in a study of T cell responses to AZD1222 COVID-19 vaccine. In its sample, this clone was seen a few times. Its antigen remains unknown. Overall study results and limits: Baseline seropositivity characterized only six AZD1222 recipients. Reportedly, close to half of spike-specific TCRs are directed against unmutated variant regions. When two AZD1222 doses had been given, Spike-specific TCR breadth and depth rose.

V lost 3 bases and J lost 2; bases outside the gene matches: 6. The length of the CDR3 is 14 residues. In germline, CDR1 is DFQATT, CDR2 SNEGSKA (reference sequence). The protocol was immunoSEQ multiplex PCR, while the TCRdb copy is restricted to in-frame clones and leaves out a portion. The sample has more than 75,000 clones, just over 90% seen once. Analyses pooled second doses at about 4 or about 12 weeks. This sequence joins TRBV20-1 and TRBJ1-2; 7 bases map to TRBD1. This TCR was sampled from an adult who received the AZD1222 COVID-19 vaccine. Sequenced here: peripheral blood, sampled 28 days after the second AZD1222 dose. CDR3 loop: CSASSDRVNYGYTF. In nucleotides, the CDR3 is TGCAGTGCTAGTTCAGACAGGGTGAACTATGGCTACACCTTC.